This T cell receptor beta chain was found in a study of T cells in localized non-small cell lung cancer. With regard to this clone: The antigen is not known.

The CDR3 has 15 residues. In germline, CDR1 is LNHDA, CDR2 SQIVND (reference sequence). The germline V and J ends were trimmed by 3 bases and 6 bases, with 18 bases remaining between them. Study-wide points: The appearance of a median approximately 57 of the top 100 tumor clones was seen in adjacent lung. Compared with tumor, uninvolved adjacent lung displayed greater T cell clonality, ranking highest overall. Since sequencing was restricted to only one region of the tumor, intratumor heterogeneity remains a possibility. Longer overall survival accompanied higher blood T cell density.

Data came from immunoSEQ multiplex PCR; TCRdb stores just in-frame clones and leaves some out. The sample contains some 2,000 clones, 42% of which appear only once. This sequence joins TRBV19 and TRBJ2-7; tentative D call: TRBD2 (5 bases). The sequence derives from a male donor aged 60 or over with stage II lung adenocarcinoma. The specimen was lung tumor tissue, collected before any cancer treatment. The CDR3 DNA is TGTGCCAGTAGTATGAGGGCAGCCCCGAATTTCGAGCAGTACTTC. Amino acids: CASSMRAAPNFEQYF.